The sequence of this TCR beta chain was determined in a study of regulatory T cells in long-lasting Graves disease. The ends were cut back, 1 base at V and 4 bases at J, with 13 bases in the middle. CDR3 length equals 15 residues. Germline CDR1 MGHRA, CDR2 YSYEKL. Arm-PCR with iRepertoire HTBI primers amplified the CDR3 regions for these TCR beta libraries. TCRdb re-analysed the multiplex PCR reads in MiXCR, keeping a single row per CDR3 protein. This sample has about 660,000 distinct CDR3 sequences; approximately 31% occur once, and the top ten carry about two fifths. Regarding time point: persistent/refractory GD, antithyroid drugs over 5 years with positive TRAb. TCR sequences were obtained from RNA taken from PBMCs.

This specimen was peripheral blood mononuclear cells (PBMCs), taken when the disease was refractory, from a patient treated with antithyroid drugs. This chain joins TRBV4-1 and TRBJ1-1; D gene unclear. The clonotype comes from a female donor with Graves disease. The CDR3 DNA follows: TGCGCCAGCAGCCAAGGGCACGGAGGGTTCACTGAAGCTTTCTTT. It is translated as CASSQGHGGFTEAFF.